Listed below are T cell receptor beta chains from one sample, sequenced in a study of blood T cell repertoires in COVID-19. Only in-frame clones appear in the TCRdb table, and some are missing; sequencing was by immunoSEQ multiplex PCR. The table includes about 410,000 clones, 75% to 90% detected once. Source material: peripheral blood. These receptors were collected from a woman under 40 with active or convalescent COVID-19. CDR3s include the opening cysteine and the closing phenylalanine or tryptophan. Fields, in order: clone size, V gene, D gene, J gene, CDR3 length, CDR3 DNA, CDR3 protein. The D gene is left open where the match is weak. Some rows mark clone size as missing; the rest say once, few, many or name a class of expanded clone.

size: NA
V: TRBV4-1
D: NA
J: TRBJ2-1
length: 17
DNA: TGCGCCAGCAGCCAAGACCGGACACTGAGCTCCTACAATGAGCAGTTCTTC
CDR3: CASSQDRTLSSYNEQFF

size: NA
V: TRBV27
D: NA
J: TRBJ1-5
length: 14
DNA: TGTGCCAGCAGTTTATCCGGGAGGAATCAGCCCCAGCATTTT
CDR3: CASSLSGRNQPQHF

size: NA
V: TRBV5-1
D: NA
J: TRBJ1-1
length: 16
DNA: TGCGCCAGCAGCTTGGGCGGGGGGGCTGGTGAAACTGAAGCTTTCTTT
CDR3: CASSLGGGAGETEAFF

size: NA
V: TRBV5-6
D: NA
J: TRBJ1-1
length: 14
DNA: TGTGCCAGCAGCAGAACAGGGCAGAACACTGAAGCTTTCTTT
CDR3: CASSRTGQNTEAFF

size: few
V: TRBV2
D: TRBD1
J: TRBJ1-6
length: 14
DNA: TGTGCCAGCGGGAGACAGGGCGAGAATTCACCCCTCCACTTT
CDR3: CASGRQGENSPLHF

size: NA
V: TRBV3-1/TRBV3-2
D: TRBD2
J: TRBJ2-7
length: 13
DNA: TGTGCCAGCAGCCCTAGCGGAGCCTACGAGCAGTACTTC
CDR3: CASSPSGAYEQYF

size: NA
V: TRBV13
D: TRBD1
J: TRBJ2-1
length: 13
DNA: TGTGCCAGCAGCACCTCCGGGACAGTCGAGCAGTTCTTC
CDR3: CASSTSGTVEQFF

size: NA
V: TRBV5-4
D: NA
J: TRBJ2-4
length: 15
DNA: TGTGCCAGCAGTTGGGGGGAGCTAGCCAAAAACATTCAGTACTTC
CDR3: CASSWGELAKNIQYF

size: NA
V: TRBV27
D: NA
J: TRBJ2-7
length: 13
DNA: TGTGCCAGCAGTTCCGGGTCCTCCTACGAGCAGTACTTC
CDR3: CASSSGSSYEQYF

size: NA
V: TRBV4-1
D: NA
J: TRBJ1-5
length: 18
DNA: TGCGCCAGCAGCCAAGAGCCCGCAGGGAGGGATAGCAATCAGCCCCAGCATTTT
CDR3: CASSQEPAGRDSNQPQHF

size: NA
V: TRBV3-1/TRBV3-2
D: NA
J: TRBJ1-2
length: 15
DNA: TGTGCCAGCAGCCAAGCGGGGGGGGCTAACTATGGCTACACCTTC
CDR3: CASSQAGGANYGYTF

size: NA
V: TRBV7-8
D: TRBD1
J: TRBJ2-7
length: 15
DNA: TGTGCCAGCAGCTTAAAGGGACAGGGTAGTTACGAGCAGTACTTC
CDR3: CASSLKGQGSYEQYF

size: once
V: TRBV27
D: NA
J: TRBJ1-3
length: 15
DNA: TGTGCCAGCAGTTCGCAGGGGTACAAAGAAAACACCATATATTTT
CDR3: CASSSQGYKENTIYF

size: NA
V: TRBV13
D: NA
J: TRBJ2-1
length: 12
DNA: TGTGCCAGCAGGTTTCTTAACAATGAGCAGTTCTTC
CDR3: CASRFLNNEQFF

size: many
V: TRBV14
D: NA
J: TRBJ2-7
length: 15
DNA: TGTGCCAGCAGCCTGGCAGGGGGGTCTCTCTACGAGCAGTACTTC
CDR3: CASSLAGGSLYEQYF

size: NA
V: TRBV19
D: TRBD1
J: TRBJ1-5
length: 15
DNA: TGTGCCATAGGGTACAGGGGGCCCACGGATCAGCCCCAGCATTTT
CDR3: CAIGYRGPTDQPQHF

size: NA
V: TRBV10-3
D: TRBD1
J: TRBJ2-7
length: 14
DNA: TGTGCCATCAGGCCGGGACAGGGATGGGACGAGCAGTACTTC
CDR3: CAIRPGQGWDEQYF

size: NA
V: TRBV19
D: NA
J: TRBJ1-5
length: 13
DNA: TGTGCCAGTAGTATGAGGGAGGATCAGCCCCAGCATTTT
CDR3: CASSMREDQPQHF

size: NA
V: TRBV6-5
D: NA
J: TRBJ2-7
length: 16
DNA: TGTGCCAGCAGTTACTCTTGGACGGGGAGCTCCTACGAGCAGTACTTC
CDR3: CASSYSWTGSSYEQYF

size: NA
V: TRBV7-9
D: TRBD2
J: TRBJ2-2
length: 16
DNA: TGTGCCAGCAGCCGCAGCGGGGAGCTTAACACCGGGGAGCTGTTTTTT
CDR3: CASSRSGELNTGELFF

size: NA
V: TRBV5-1
D: NA
J: TRBJ2-3
length: 14
DNA: TGCGCCAGCAGTTCCGGCCAGGCCACAGATACGCAGTATTTT
CDR3: CASSSGQATDTQYF

size: NA
V: TRBV7-9
D: TRBD2
J: TRBJ2-1
length: 16
DNA: TGTGCCAGCAGCTTAGCTCCGGGGGGGCCAAAACCCGAGCAGTTCTTC
CDR3: CASSLAPGGPKPEQFF

size: once
V: TRBV10-2
D: NA
J: TRBJ2-2
length: 16
DNA: TGCGCCAGCAGTGAGGAGGTCGGGAAGAACACCGGGGAGCTGTTTTTT
CDR3: CASSEEVGKNTGELFF

size: NA
V: TRBV5-1
D: NA
J: TRBJ2-7
length: 14
DNA: TGCGCCAGCAGCCAGAGCGCCGGATCCTACGAGCAGTACTTC
CDR3: CASSQSAGSYEQYF